This entry describes one T cell receptor beta chain. Its matching antigen is unknown. V was clipped by 3 bases and J by 6 bases, with 16 bases between them. The length of the CDR3 is 15 residues. The germline gives CDR1 SGHRS, CDR2 YFSETQ. These data originate in a study of cytomegalovirus exposure and HLA in healthy donors. Study conclusions and caveats: The study listed roughly 160 cytomegalovirus-associated TCR beta chains. Using the classifier, cytomegalovirus status was reportedly diagnosed with high specificity and sensitivity.

Repertoires were generated with immunoSEQ multiplex PCR, while TCRdb's copy carries only in-frame clones and drops some. The sample consists of 200,000 to 300,000 clones, roughly 91% of them appearing once. This receptor was identified in a woman aged 30 to 39 in good health and CMV-seronegative. Sequencing was performed on PBMCs. The chain recombines TRBV5-1 with TRBJ1-5; D is perhaps TRBD1 (5 bases). The CDR3 DNA reads as TGCGCCAGCAGCTCCGACCCTGGGGGAAGTCAGCCCCAGCATTTT. As protein: CASSSDPGGSQPQHF.